This entry lists 3 T cell receptor beta chains sequenced from one sample in a study of blood T cell repertoires in COVID-19. Sequenced by immunoSEQ multiplex PCR; TCRdb stores in-frame clones only, minus some. This sample yields some 170,000 clones, of which roughly nine tenths are seen a single time; 18% belongs to the top ten. Specimen: peripheral blood. These receptors all come from a man in his 60s with active or convalescent COVID-19.

V and J are TRBV29-1 and TRBJ1-4; maybe TRBD1 (6 bases). The CDR3 contains 13 residues. Deletions cut 5 bases from V and 4 bases from J, with 11 bases between. Germline loops: CDR1 SQVTM, CDR2 ANQGSEA. This chain's CDR3 is CSVTDRINEKLFF. The CDR3 nucleotides read TGCAGCGTTACTGACAGGATTAATGAAAAACTGTTTTTT.

This rearrangement joins TRBV5-6 to TRBJ2-1; TRBD2 aligns across 7 bases. The V gene end was trimmed by 0 bases and the J gene end by 6 bases; junction bases not matched to a gene: 6. The CDR3 extends over 15 amino acids. Per germline, CDR1 SGHDT and CDR2 YYEEEE. CDR3 nucleotides: TGTGCCAGCAGCTTGGGGCGGGAGTGGAGCAATGAGCAGTTCTTC. Its translation: CASSLGREWSNEQFF. The whole variable domain, remainder taken from reference TRBV5-6 and TRBJ2-1, is DAGVTQSPTHLIKTRGQQVTLRCSPKSGHDTVSWYQQALGQGPQFIFQYYEEEERQRGNFPDRFSGHQFPNYSSELNVNALLLGDSALYLCASSLGREWSNEQFFGPGTRLTVL.

V usage is TRBV18 and J usage is TRBJ1-2, with 8 positions matching TRBD1. Germline V gene data show CDR1 as KGHSH and CDR2 as LQKENI. V dropped 6 bases and J dropped 5; count of bases not matched to a gene: 11. The CDR3 is 15 residues long. The chain's CDR3 is CASSLGQGREYGYTF. Written as DNA, the CDR3 is TGTGCCAGCTCGCTCGGACAGGGAAGGGAGTATGGCTACACCTTC. Filled out from reference TRBV18 and TRBJ1-2, the complete variable domain reads NAGVMQNPRHLVRRRGQEARLRCSPMKGHSHVYWYRQLPEEGLKFMVYLQKENIIDESGMPKERFSAEFPKEGPSILRIQQVVRGDSAAYFCASSLGQGREYGYTFGSGTRLTVV.